This paragraph covers one T cell receptor beta chain sequence. This sample was included in a study of Ad26.COV2.S vaccination and SARS-CoV-2 variants. The germline gives CDR1 SGHRS, CDR2 YFSETQ. The CDR3 extends over 14 amino acids. Deletions cut 2 bases from V and 5 bases from J, with 13 bases between. Here immunoSEQ multiplex PCR was the method, and the copy in TCRdb shows in-frame clones only, minus some. The sample contains about 180,000 clones, around nine tenths of which appear only once. This receptor was obtained from a human donor who had recovered from COVID-19. The starting material was peripheral blood, obtained after recovery from COVID-19. The rearrangement joins TRBV5-1 to TRBJ2-5, with TRBD2 as a possible D gene (5 bases). CDR3 protein: CASSFTRVEETQYF. Written as DNA, the CDR3 is TGCGCCAGCAGCTTTACGCGGGTGGAGGAGACCCAGTACTTC.